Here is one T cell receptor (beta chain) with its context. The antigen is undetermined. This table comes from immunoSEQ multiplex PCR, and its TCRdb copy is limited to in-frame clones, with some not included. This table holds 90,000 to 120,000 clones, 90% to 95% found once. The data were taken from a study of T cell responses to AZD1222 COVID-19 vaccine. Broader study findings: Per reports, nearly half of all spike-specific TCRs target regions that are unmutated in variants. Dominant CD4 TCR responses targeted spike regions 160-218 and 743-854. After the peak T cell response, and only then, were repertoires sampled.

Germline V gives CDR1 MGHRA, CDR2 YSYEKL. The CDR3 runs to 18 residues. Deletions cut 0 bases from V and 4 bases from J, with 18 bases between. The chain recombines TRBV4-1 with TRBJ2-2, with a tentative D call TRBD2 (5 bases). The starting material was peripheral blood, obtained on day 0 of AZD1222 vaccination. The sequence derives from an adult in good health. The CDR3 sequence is CASSQDPYSTRGTGELFF. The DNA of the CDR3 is TGCGCCAGCAGCCAAGATCCCTATTCTACTCGGGGCACCGGGGAGCTGTTTTTT.